This T cell receptor (beta chain) emerged from a study of T cell changes during pregnancy in multiple sclerosis (dated by TCRdb to about 2019). For context, the study as a whole: The study looked at changes in the T cell repertoire across pregnancy in women with multiple sclerosis.

Library creation used the immunoSEQ multiplex PCR assay. TCRdb took this table from immuneACCESS and kept in-frame rearrangements with V and J called. Such tables lack part of the clones; where checked against another copy, unresolved V genes explain under half of the gap, and the rest is unexplained. For this sample the table gives about 23,000 clones, of which 85% to 90% were detected only once. The top ten constitute around 7.6% of the sample. As for this clone: It lacks a known antigen. No quality values exist for individual bases; no much larger clone is one base distant.

This receptor was taken from a female donor with multiple sclerosis, enrolled in a pregnancy study. This specimen was CD8+ T cells from peripheral blood mononuclear cells, taken before pregnancy.

The sequenced DNA: TGTGCCAGTAGTTCCCGGTCCACTAATGAAAAACTGTTTTTT. Translated, this gives CASSSRSTNEKLFF. The chain is assembled from TRBV19 and TRBJ1-4, with the D gene not clear enough to name. The CDR3 runs 14 amino acids, cysteine and phenylalanine included. CDR3 DNA is the only sequence kept; it has 42 bases, read in frame from the first base. V is clipped by 5 bases and J by 2 bases, and the sequence between their germline boundaries is 9 bases long. Per the germline V gene (reference sequence), LNHDA is the CDR1 and SQIVND is the CDR2.